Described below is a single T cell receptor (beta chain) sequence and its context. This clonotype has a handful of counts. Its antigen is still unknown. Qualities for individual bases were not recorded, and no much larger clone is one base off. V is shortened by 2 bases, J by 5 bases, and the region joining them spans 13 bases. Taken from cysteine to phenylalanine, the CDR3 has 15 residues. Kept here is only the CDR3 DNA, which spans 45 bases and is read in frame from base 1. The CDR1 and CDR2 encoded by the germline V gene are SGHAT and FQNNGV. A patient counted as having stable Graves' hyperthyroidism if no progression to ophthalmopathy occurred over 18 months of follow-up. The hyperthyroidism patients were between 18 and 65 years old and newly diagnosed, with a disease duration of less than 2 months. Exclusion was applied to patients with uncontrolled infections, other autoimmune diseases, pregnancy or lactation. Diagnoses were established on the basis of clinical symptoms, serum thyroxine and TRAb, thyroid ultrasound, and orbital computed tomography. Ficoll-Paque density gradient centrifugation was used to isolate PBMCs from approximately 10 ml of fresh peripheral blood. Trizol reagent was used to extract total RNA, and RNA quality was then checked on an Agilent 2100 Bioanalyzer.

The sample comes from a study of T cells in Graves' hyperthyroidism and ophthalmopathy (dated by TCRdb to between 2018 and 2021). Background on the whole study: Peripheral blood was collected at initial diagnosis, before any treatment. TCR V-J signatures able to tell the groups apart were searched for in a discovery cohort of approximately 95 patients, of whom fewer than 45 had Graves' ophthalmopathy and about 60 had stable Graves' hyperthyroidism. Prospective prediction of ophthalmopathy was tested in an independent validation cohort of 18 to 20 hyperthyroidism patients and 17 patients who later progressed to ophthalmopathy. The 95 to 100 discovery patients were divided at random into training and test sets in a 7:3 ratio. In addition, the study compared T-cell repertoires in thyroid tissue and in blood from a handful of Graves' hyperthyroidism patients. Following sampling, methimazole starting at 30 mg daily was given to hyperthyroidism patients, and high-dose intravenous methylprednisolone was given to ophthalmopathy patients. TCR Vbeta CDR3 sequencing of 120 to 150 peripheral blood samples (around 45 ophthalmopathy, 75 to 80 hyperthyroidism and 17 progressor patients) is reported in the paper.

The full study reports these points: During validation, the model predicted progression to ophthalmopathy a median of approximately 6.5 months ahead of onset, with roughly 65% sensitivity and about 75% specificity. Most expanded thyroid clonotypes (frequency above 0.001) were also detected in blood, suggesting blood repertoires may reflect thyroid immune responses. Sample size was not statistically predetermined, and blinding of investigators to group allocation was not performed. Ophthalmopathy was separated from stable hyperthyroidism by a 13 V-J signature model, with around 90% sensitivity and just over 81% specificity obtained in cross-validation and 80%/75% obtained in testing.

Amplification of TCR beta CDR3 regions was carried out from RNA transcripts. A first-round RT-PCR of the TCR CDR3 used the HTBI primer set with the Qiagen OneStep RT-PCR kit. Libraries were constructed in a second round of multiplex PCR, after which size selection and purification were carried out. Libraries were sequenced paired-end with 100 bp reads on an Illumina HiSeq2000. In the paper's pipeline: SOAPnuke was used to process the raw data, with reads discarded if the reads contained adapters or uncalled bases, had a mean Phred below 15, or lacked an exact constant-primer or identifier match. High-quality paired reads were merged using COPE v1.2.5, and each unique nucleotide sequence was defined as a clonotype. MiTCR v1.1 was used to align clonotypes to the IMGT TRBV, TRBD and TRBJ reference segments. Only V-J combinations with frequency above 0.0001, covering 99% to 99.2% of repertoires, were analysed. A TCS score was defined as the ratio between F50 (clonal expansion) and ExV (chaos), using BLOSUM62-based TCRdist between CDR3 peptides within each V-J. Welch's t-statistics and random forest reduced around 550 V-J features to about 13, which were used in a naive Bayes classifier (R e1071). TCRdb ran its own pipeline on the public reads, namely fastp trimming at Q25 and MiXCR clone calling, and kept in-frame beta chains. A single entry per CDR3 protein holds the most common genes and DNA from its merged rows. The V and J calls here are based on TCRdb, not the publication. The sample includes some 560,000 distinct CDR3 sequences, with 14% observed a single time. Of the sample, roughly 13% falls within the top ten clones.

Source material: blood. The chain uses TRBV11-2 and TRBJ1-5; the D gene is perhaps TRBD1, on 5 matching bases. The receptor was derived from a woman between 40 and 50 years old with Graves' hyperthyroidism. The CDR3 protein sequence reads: CASSLWGGEDQPQHF. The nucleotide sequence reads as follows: TGTGCCAGCAGCTTATGGGGGGGGGAGGATCAGCCCCAGCATTTT.